This T cell receptor beta chain appears in the sequencing data of a study of breast tumors, draining lymph nodes, adjacent tissues. The study's findings and limits: Tumor T cell lymph node origin was a supported hypothesis, not proven. Findings are consistent with lymph node origin and intratumoral expansion of most tumor T cells. Tumor repertoires ranked between lymph nodes and nontumor tissue in diversity, with V and J gene preferences. Compared with basal-like, luminal-like tumors shared significantly more repertoire with nontumor tissue.

Trimming took off 5 bases at V and 3 bases at J, with 13 bases between the two ends. The CDR3 is 14 amino acids. From germline, CDR1 is SGHDT and CDR2 YYEEEE. This clonotype has ten or more counts. Its target is not known. TCRdb recomputed calls from the multiplex PCR reads with MiXCR, one row per CDR3 protein. The data show about 53,000 distinct CDR3 sequences, less than 55% seen once. The specimen was breast tumor tissue. This TCR was recovered from a female donor with breast cancer. Some clones in this sample may be carry-over from other donors' samples. V gene TRBV5-6 combines with J gene TRBJ2-3, with unresolved D. CDR3 DNA: TGTGCCAGCAGTGGTTCCCTAGTGACAGATACGCAGTATTTT. This gives the protein CASSGSLVTDTQYF.